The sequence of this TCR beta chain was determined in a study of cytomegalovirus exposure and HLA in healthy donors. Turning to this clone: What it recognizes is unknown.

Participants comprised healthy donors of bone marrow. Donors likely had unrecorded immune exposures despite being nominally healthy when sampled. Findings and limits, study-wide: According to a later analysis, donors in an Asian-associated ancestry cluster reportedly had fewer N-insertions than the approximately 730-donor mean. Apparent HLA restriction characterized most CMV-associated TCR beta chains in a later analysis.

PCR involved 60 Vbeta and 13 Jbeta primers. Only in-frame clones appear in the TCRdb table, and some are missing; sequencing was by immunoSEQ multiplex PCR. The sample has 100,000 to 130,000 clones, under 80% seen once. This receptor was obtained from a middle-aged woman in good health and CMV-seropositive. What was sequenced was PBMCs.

CDR3 sequence reads: CASSGGPQGMNTEAFF. The CDR3 DNA reads TGCGCCAGCAGCGGAGGGCCCCAGGGTATGAACACTGAAGCTTTCTTT. The chain is built from TRBV5-1 and TRBJ1-1, with D maybe TRBD1 (5 bases). Germline lookup yields CDR1 SGHRS and CDR2 YFSETQ. The V end lost 4 bases, the J end lost 0 bases, and 16 bases lay between the germline ends. The CDR3 loop spans 16 amino acids.